The present TCR beta chain was sequenced within a study of graft-versus-host responses after intestinal transplantation. With respect to this clone: Its target is unknown.

TCRdb's table, derived via immunoSEQ multiplex PCR, lists solely in-frame clones and lacks some. The data show 65,000 to 90,000 clones, about 89% seen once. The CDR3 spans 16 residues. With 0 bases clipped from V and 6 bases from J, the junction kept 11 bases outside the gene matches. CDR1 SGDLS and CDR2 YYNGEE come from the germline V gene. The gene calls are TRBV9 and TRBJ2-7, with 8 bases aligning to TRBD1. The source material was unstimulated CD8+ T cells sorted from spleen or lymph node cells, sampled before intestinal transplant. This clonotype originated in a human donor who received an intestinal transplant. CDR3 bases: TGTGCCAGCAGCGTAGGCTCCGGGACAGGTCTTGGCGAGCAGTACTTC. It codes for CASSVGSGTGLGEQYF.